This passage covers 21 T cell receptor beta chains from one sample sequenced in a study of response to subunit inactivated influenza vaccine. TCRdb processed the RT-PCR reads anew with MiXCR; each CDR3 protein has one entry. The table shows approximately 500,000 distinct CDR3 sequences, with 10% to 15% occurring only once. The sample consisted of PBMCs from blood, taken 45 days after vaccination. The receptors come from a man aged 50 to 60 who received an inactivated influenza vaccine.

The sample holds many counts of this clonotype. The DNA for the CDR3 is TGTGCCATCAGCCTAATAGCGGGGGAGTACACAGATACGCAGTATTTT. This translates into CAISLIAGEYTDTQYF. The chain links TRBV10-3 to TRBJ2-3; 9 positions agree with TRBD2. Germline values: CDR1 ENHRY, CDR2 SYGVKD. V was pared by 6 bases and J by 2 bases, with 9 bases of the junction left unmatched. The CDR3 has 16 residues.

This clonotype was detected only a few times. This chain connects TRBV7-3 to TRBJ2-3; D gene ambiguous. The CDR3 has 15 amino acids. CDR1 and CDR2 from the germline V gene are SGHTA and FQGTGA. V was clipped by 0 bases and J by 3 bases, with 10 bases between them. The CDR3 DNA is TGTGCCAGCAGCTTAACCTTACCCCCGACAGATACGCAGTATTTT. Translating it yields CASSLTLPPTDTQYF.

The chain uses TRBV12-3 or TRBV12-4 and TRBJ1-4; the D gene is possibly TRBD1 (6 bases). CDR3 length: 15 residues. The V end was cut by 5 bases, the J end by 4 bases, with 14 bases between. The chain's CDR3 is CASSDTGTSNEKLFF. The CDR3 bases are TGTGCCAGCAGTGATACCGGGACAAGTAATGAAAAACTGTTTTTT.

CDR3 loop: CASSRGLAGGSTDTQYF. CDR3 nucleotide sequence: TGTGCCAGCAGCCGGGGACTAGCGGGAGGCAGCACAGATACGCAGTATTTT. The chain links TRBV7-3 to TRBJ2-3, with 15 bases matching TRBD2. The junction had 3 bases not matched to a gene; V was cut back by 5 bases and J by 0 bases. CDR1 is SGHTA and CDR2 is FQGTGA in the germline V gene. The CDR3 spans 17 residues.

The J gene is TRBJ1-1, the V gene TRBV12-3 or TRBV12-4; 10 nucleotides align to TRBD1. With V trimmed by 6 bases and J by 6 bases, 10 bases remained unmatched. There are 15 residues in the CDR3. DNA of the CDR3: TGTGCCAGCAGCTCACCCGGGACAGGGGTCTCTGAAGCTTTCTTT. It specifies CASSSPGTGVSEAFF.

This clonotype was counted a few times. V and J are TRBV4-1 and TRBJ1-1; D is undetermined. CDR3 length: 14 residues. Germline values: CDR1 MGHRA, CDR2 YSYEKL. Trimming shortened V by 4 bases and J by 5 bases, and 14 bases separated the two germline ends. The CDR3 DNA is TGCGCCAGCAGCCTTCGGGCAAGCCAAACTGAAGCTTTCTTT. Translating gives CASSLRASQTEAFF.

This clonotype has at least ten counts. This chain uses TRBV12-3 or TRBV12-4 with TRBJ1-5; the D gene is possibly TRBD1 (6 bases). V lost 5 bases, J lost 1 base, and 6 bases lay in between. CDR3 length equals 13 residues. The CDR3 coding sequence is TGTGCCAGCAGTGGACAGAGCAATCAGCCCCAGCATTTT. Its protein is CASSGQSNQPQHF.

This clonotype was counted many times. CDR3 in DNA: TGTGCCAGCAGCACTACAGCGAACACTGAAGCTTTCTTT. It is translated as CASSTTANTEAFF. The chain couples TRBV3-1 to TRBJ1-1; D uncertain. The V gene's germline CDR1 is LGHDT and CDR2 YNNKEL (reference sequence). The CDR3 length is 13 residues. V lost 5 bases and J 1 base, leaving 8 bases between the germline ends.

The rearrangement joins TRBV25-1 to TRBJ2-7; 12 positions match TRBD2. V lost 4 bases to trimming and J lost 0 bases; unmatched junction nucleotides: 4. The CDR3 is 16 amino acids. Looked up from germline, CDR1 is MGHDK and CDR2 is SYGVNS. The CDR3 loop is CASSGGTSGPSYEQYF. CDR3 DNA: TGTGCCAGCAGTGGCGGGACTAGCGGGCCCTCCTACGAGCAGTACTTC.

A few counts support this clonotype. The chain links TRBV10-3 to TRBJ2-1, with TRBD2 as a possible D gene (6 bases). Germline V lookup: CDR1 ENHRY, CDR2 SYGVKD. The length of the CDR3 is 17 residues. V dropped 0 bases and J dropped 4 bases, with 16 bases sitting between them. Here the CDR3 reads CAISESLAGPIYNEQFF. The DNA for the CDR3 is TGTGCCATCAGTGAGTCGCTGGCGGGACCAATATACAATGAGCAGTTCTTC.

The V and J genes are TRBV21-1 and TRBJ1-5; TRBD1, as called in the table, went unchecked against the DNA. TRBV21-1 is described as a pseudogene. The CDR3 spans 15 residues. The CDR3 protein is CASSCRVGGNQPQHF. The DNA for the CDR3 is TGTGCCAGCAGCTGCAGGGTCGGCGGCAATCAGCCCCAGCATTTT.

The V and J genes are TRBV20-1 and TRBJ2-1, with 8 bases identical to TRBD2. The V segment lost 4 bases and the J segment 10 bases; nucleotides outside the gene matches: 15. Germline V gene data show CDR1 as DFQATT and CDR2 as SNEGSKA (reference sequence). CDR3 size: 15 residues. The CDR3 DNA reads TGCAGTGCTACCCGACGGTCGGGAGGGACGAAGGAGCAGTTCTTC. The encoded protein is CSATRRSGGTKEQFF.

This clonotype has just a few counts. This sequence joins TRBV5-1 and TRBJ2-7; 12 bases align to TRBD1. The CDR3 is 14 residues long. The junction had 5 bases not matched to a gene; V was cut back by 4 bases and J by 6 bases. CDR1 and CDR2 from the germline V gene are SGHRS and YFSETQ. The CDR3 DNA reads TGCGCCAGCAGCCAGGGACAGGGGGCGTTCGAGCAGTACTTC. This gives the protein CASSQGQGAFEQYF.

This clonotype was seen ten or more times. This rearrangement joins TRBV7-2 to TRBJ2-7; 8 nucleotides match TRBD1. Germline V gene lookup returns CDR1 SGHTA and CDR2 FQGNSA. This CDR3 region has 15 residues. Unmatched junction bases numbered 5, after V lost 2 bases and J lost 2 bases. Written as DNA, the CDR3 is TGTGCCAGCAGCTTAACCGGGACAGGAACCTACGAGCAGTACTTC. This sequence encodes CASSLTGTGTYEQYF.

The V and J genes are TRBV12-3 or TRBV12-4 and TRBJ1-1, with TRBD1 matching over 9 bases. The junction had 11 bases not matched to a gene; V was cut back by 7 bases and J by 5 bases. The CDR3 sequence is 15 residues long. This chain's CDR3 is CASIGTGKMGTEAFF. The CDR3 nucleotides read TGTGCCAGCATTGGGACAGGGAAAATGGGAACTGAAGCTTTCTTT.

This chain joins TRBV12-3 or TRBV12-4 and TRBJ2-5; maybe TRBD1 (6 bases). Between the trimmed V and J ends, which lost 6 bases and 5 bases, there was a span of 19 bases. This CDR3 contains 15 residues. Here the CDR3 DNA reads TGTGCCAGCAGCCCCACCCCCCAGGGGCGGGAGACCCAGTACTTC. It encodes CASSPTPQGRETQYF.

CDR3 loop: CSASGTADPNTEAFF. The CDR3 region has the DNA TGCAGTGCTTCCGGGACAGCCGACCCGAACACTGAAGCTTTCTTT. The chain recombines TRBV20-1 with TRBJ1-1, with 7 bases identical to TRBD1. The V and J ends lost 5 bases and 1 base, in that order; junction bases with no gene match: 10. Germline assignment: CDR1 DFQATT and CDR2 SNEGSKA (reference sequence). The CDR3 is 15 residues long.

The V gene is TRBV5-6, the J gene TRBJ2-2; D gene ambiguous. V dropped 1 base and J dropped 5 bases, with 9 bases sitting between them. This CDR3 has 14 amino acids. The V gene's germline CDR1 is SGHDT and CDR2 YYEEEE. CDR3 residues: CASSLPLPTGELFF. The DNA for the CDR3 is TGTGCCAGCAGCTTGCCCCTTCCGACCGGGGAGCTGTTTTTT.

The rearrangement links TRBV20-1 to TRBJ2-1; D might be TRBD2 (5 bases). Trimming took 6 bases from V and 0 from J, leaving 12 bases between them. The CDR3 has 14 residues. From germline, CDR1 is DFQATT and CDR2 SNEGSKA (reference sequence). The CDR3: CSAGPSNSYNEQFF. The CDR3 DNA sequence: TGCAGTGCGGGTCCTAGCAACTCCTACAATGAGCAGTTCTTC.

The J gene is TRBJ2-2, the V gene TRBV2, with TRBD1 matching over 11 bases. This CDR3 contains 15 residues. V trimming: 5 bases; J trimming: 4 bases; junction bases outside the gene matches: 3. CDR1 SNHLY and CDR2 FYNNEI come from the germline V gene. The CDR3 DNA is TGTGCCAGCAGTAAGGACAGGGGGCGCACCGGGGAGCTGTTTTTT. Protein sequence: CASSKDRGRTGELFF.

This clonotype was detected many times. The V gene is TRBV24-1, the J gene TRBJ1-5; a weak D match, TRBD1 (6 bases). CDR3 length equals 18 residues. Germline V lookup: CDR1 KGHDR, CDR2 SFDVKD. Trimming removed 2 bases from V and 4 bases from J, with 20 bases in between. The CDR3 spells CATSDSGQLRIGNQPQHF. The CDR3 region has the DNA TGTGCCACCAGTGATTCGGGACAACTCCGAATAGGAAATCAGCCCCAGCATTTT.